This is a list of T cell receptor beta chains from one sample in a study of T-cell memory formation after mild COVID-19. TCRdb redid the calling of the 5' RACE reads with MiXCR, one entry per CDR3 protein. The sample contains roughly 350,000 distinct CDR3 sequences, roughly an eighth of which appear only once. What was sequenced was PBMCs or a T cell subset sorted from them (not recorded which). These receptors came from a young man who had mild COVID-19 (a few samples of this study predate the infection). Cell type and time point are not known. Both conserved end residues are part of each CDR3. Each record gives: D gene, V gene, J gene, clone size, CDR3 DNA, CDR3 protein. D genes are given only for firm matches. Expanded clones are given a class, and other clones once, few, many or no size at all.

D gene: NA; V gene: TRBV9; J gene: TRBJ1-1; clone size: few; CDR3 DNA: TGTGCCAGCAGCGTATTAGGGACGAACACTGAAGCTTTCTTT; CDR3 protein: CASSVLGTNTEAFF
D gene: NA; V gene: TRBV5-1; J gene: TRBJ1-2; clone size: few; CDR3 DNA: TGCGCCAGCAGCTTGTACAGCTATGGCTACACCTTC; CDR3 protein: CASSLYSYGYTF
D gene: NA; V gene: TRBV25-1; J gene: TRBJ2-5; clone size: NA; CDR3 DNA: TGTGCCAGCAGTGAACGAGGTGTAAAGACCCAGTACTTC; CDR3 protein: CASSERGVKTQYF
D gene: NA; V gene: TRBV24-1; J gene: TRBJ2-5; clone size: NA; CDR3 DNA: TGTGCCACCAGTGATTCTCAGGGCCCCGGGACCCAGTACTTC; CDR3 protein: CATSDSQGPGTQYF
D gene: NA; V gene: TRBV6-5; J gene: TRBJ2-7; clone size: few; CDR3 DNA: TGTGCCAGCAGTTATGCTGTCGGCTCCGAGCAGTACTTC; CDR3 protein: CASSYAVGSEQYF
D gene: NA; V gene: TRBV6-5; J gene: TRBJ2-3; clone size: few; CDR3 DNA: TGTGCCAGACGGGACCAACAAGGAGATACGCAGTATTTT; CDR3 protein: CARRDQQGDTQYF
D gene: NA; V gene: TRBV19; J gene: TRBJ2-7; clone size: NA; CDR3 DNA: TGTGCCAGTAGTAACCCAGGATCTCAAAGCTCCTACGAGCAGTACTTC; CDR3 protein: CASSNPGSQSSYEQYF
D gene: NA; V gene: TRBV19; J gene: TRBJ2-7; clone size: few; CDR3 DNA: TGTGCTACGAGGGACGGTTTGAGATCCTACGAGCAGTACTTC; CDR3 protein: CATRDGLRSYEQYF
D gene: NA; V gene: TRBV5-1; J gene: TRBJ2-2; clone size: few; CDR3 DNA: TGCGCCAGCAGCGGCGGGACAGCCACCGGGGAGCTGTTTTTT; CDR3 protein: CASSGGTATGELFF
D gene: TRBD1; V gene: TRBV12-3/TRBV12-4; J gene: TRBJ2-5; clone size: NA; CDR3 DNA: TGTGCCAGCAGCCCTCCGGGACAGGGGGAGACCCAGTACTTC; CDR3 protein: CASSPPGQGETQYF
D gene: NA; V gene: TRBV29-1; J gene: TRBJ2-2; clone size: NA; CDR3 DNA: TGCAGCGTAGTTACAGGGAACACCGGGGAGCTGTTTTTT; CDR3 protein: CSVVTGNTGELFF
D gene: TRBD2; V gene: TRBV7-3; J gene: TRBJ2-3; clone size: few; CDR3 DNA: TGTGCCAGCAGCTCACCGTCGGGACTAGCGGGGGGCTGGGCAGATACGCAGTATTTT; CDR3 protein: CASSSPSGLAGGWADTQYF
D gene: NA; V gene: TRBV29-1; J gene: TRBJ1-3; clone size: few; CDR3 DNA: TGCAGCGTTCACACCCCAAGGAGTAACACCATATATTTT; CDR3 protein: CSVHTPRSNTIYF
D gene: TRBD2; V gene: TRBV5-1; J gene: TRBJ2-6; clone size: few; CDR3 DNA: TGCGCCAGCAGTTTAGCGGGCCCCACCTCCGGGGCCAACGTCCTGACTTTC; CDR3 protein: CASSLAGPTSGANVLTF
D gene: TRBD2; V gene: TRBV25-1; J gene: TRBJ2-1; clone size: NA; CDR3 DNA: TGTGCCAGCAGTGGCCCCCGGGCGGGGGTCTACAATGAGCAGTTCTTC; CDR3 protein: CASSGPRAGVYNEQFF
D gene: TRBD2; V gene: TRBV7-2; J gene: TRBJ2-5; clone size: NA; CDR3 DNA: TGTGCCAGCAGCTTAATGCCTAGCGGGGGGGAACAGACCCAGTACTTC; CDR3 protein: CASSLMPSGGEQTQYF